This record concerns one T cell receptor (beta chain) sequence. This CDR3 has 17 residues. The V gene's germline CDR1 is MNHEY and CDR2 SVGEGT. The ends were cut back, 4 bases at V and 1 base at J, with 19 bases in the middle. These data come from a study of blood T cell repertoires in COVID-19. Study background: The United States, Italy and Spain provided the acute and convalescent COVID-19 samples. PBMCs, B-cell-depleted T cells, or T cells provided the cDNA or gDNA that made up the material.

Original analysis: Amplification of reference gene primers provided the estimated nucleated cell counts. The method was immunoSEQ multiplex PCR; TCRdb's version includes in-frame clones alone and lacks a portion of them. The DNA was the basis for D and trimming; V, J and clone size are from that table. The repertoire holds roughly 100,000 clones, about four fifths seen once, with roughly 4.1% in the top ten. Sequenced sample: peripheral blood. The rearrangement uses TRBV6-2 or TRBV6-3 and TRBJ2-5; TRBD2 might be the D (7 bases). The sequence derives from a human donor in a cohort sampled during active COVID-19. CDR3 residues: CASSWHWGGGRQETQYF. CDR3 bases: TGTGCCAGCAGTTGGCACTGGGGCGGGGGCCGCCAAGAGACCCAGTACTTC.